Below are 8 T cell receptor beta chains sequenced from a single sample in a study of blood T cell repertoires in COVID-19. Data came from immunoSEQ multiplex PCR; TCRdb stores just in-frame clones and leaves some out. The sample includes about 170,000 clones, around four fifths seen only once; the top ten take about 14%. The specimen sequenced was peripheral blood. Every receptor here comes from a woman aged 70-85 years with COVID-19, enrolled during active disease.

The genes are TRBV12-5 and TRBJ2-3, with 9 positions matching TRBD1. This CDR3 spans 17 amino acids. Unmatched junction bases numbered 8, after V lost 0 bases and J lost 4 bases. Germline assignment: CDR1 LGHNT and CDR2 FRNRAP. CDR3 bases: TGTGCTAGTGGTTTGGTGTTATCCGGGACAGGGCCAGATACGCAGTATTTT. Its translation is CASGLVLSGTGPDTQYF.

The genes are TRBV4-1 and TRBJ1-2; no firm D call. Trimming left V 0 bases short and J 8 bases short, with 7 bases between. Germline V lookup: CDR1 MGHRA, CDR2 YSYEKL. CDR3 length equals 12 residues. CDR3 region: CASSQDVSGYTF. DNA of the CDR3: TGCGCCAGCAGCCAAGATGTGTCGGGCTACACCTTC.

The chain couples TRBV3-1 (or the pseudogene TRBV3-2) to TRBJ2-2; 12 nucleotides align to TRBD2. V lost 1 base, J lost 3 bases, and 0 bases stayed unmatched. This CDR3 spans 16 amino acids. Germline loops: CDR1 LGHDT, CDR2 YNNKEL (reference sequence). CDR3 in amino acids: CASSQGLAGDTGELFF. CDR3 coding DNA: TGTGCCAGCAGCCAAGGACTAGCGGGAGACACCGGGGAGCTGTTTTTT.

A few counts support this clone. The chain is built from TRBV23-1 and TRBJ2-4; D gene unclear. TRBV23-1 has ORF status, its function being uncertain. Trimming removed 4 bases from V and 0 bases from J, with 10 bases in between. The CDR3 is 15 amino acids. The CDR3 reads CASSRRRLAKNIQYF. The CDR3 DNA is TGCGCCAGCAGTCGCAGAAGATTAGCCAAAAACATTCAGTACTTC.

The V and J genes are TRBV4-2 and TRBJ2-5, with 15 bases aligning to TRBD2. The J segment lost 5 bases and the V segment lost 1 base, leaving 8 bases of the junction unmatched. The CDR3 consists of 18 residues. Per germline, CDR1 LGHNA and CDR2 YNFKEQ. DNA of the CDR3: TGTGCCAGCAGCCAAGCGGGACTAGCGGGGGGTAGGGGGGAGACCCAGTACTTC. It translates to CASSQAGLAGGRGETQYF.

The chain carries TRBV5-6 and TRBJ2-1, with D possibly matching TRBD2 (6 bases). CDR1 is SGHDT and CDR2 is YYEEEE in the germline V gene. The V end lost 4 bases, the J end lost 6 bases, and 11 bases lay between the germline ends. This CDR3 comprises 13 residues. The CDR3 coding sequence is TGTGCCAGCAGCAATCCTAGCGTCAATGAGCAGTTCTTC. Its protein is CASSNPSVNEQFF.

This chain uses TRBV11-2 with TRBJ2-1; TRBD1 aligns across 9 bases. The CDR3 contains 12 residues. V lost 5 bases to trimming and J lost 12 bases; unmatched junction nucleotides: 5. Germline lookup yields CDR1 SGHAT and CDR2 FQNNGV. The CDR3 protein is CASSEDRGVQFF. CDR3 sequence (DNA): TGTGCCAGCAGCGAGGACAGGGGAGTGCAGTTCTTC.

The chain has TRBV19 and TRBJ1-6; 9 bases agree with TRBD1. Trimming removed 9 bases from V and 0 bases from J; junction bases left unmatched: 12. CDR1 is LNHDA and CDR2 is SQIVND in the germline V gene (reference sequence). The CDR3 totals 18 residues. This chain's CDR3 is CARGQGRGGPSYNSPLHF. DNA of the CDR3: TGTGCCAGGGGACAGGGTAGGGGAGGGCCCTCCTATAATTCACCCCTCCACTTT.